These T cell receptor beta chains were read from a single sample in a study of graft-versus-host responses after intestinal transplantation. TCRdb's copy holds only in-frame clones and misses some; the assay was immunoSEQ multiplex PCR. The data contain approximately 12,000 clones, approximately 76% of them singletons. The source material was ileum tissue, sampled 23 days after intestinal transplant. The source of these receptors is a human patient who received an intestinal transplant, so some T cells may come from the graft donor. The CDR3 runs from the conserved cysteine through the conserved F or W. The order of the fields is CDR3 protein, CDR3 length, V gene.

cdr3_aa: CASSETGGYNEKLFF
cdr3_length: 15
v_call: TRBV9

cdr3_aa: CASSLATGVKYNEQFF
cdr3_length: 16
v_call: TRBV5-1

cdr3_aa: CASSLAGNLAGDYEQYF
cdr3_length: 17
v_call: TRBV7-2

cdr3_aa: CASSPTSYNEQFF
cdr3_length: 13
v_call: TRBV7-3

cdr3_aa: CASSLGGIKEAFF
cdr3_length: 13
v_call: TRBV7-3

cdr3_aa: CASSLGAGANSPLHF
cdr3_length: 15
v_call: TRBV5-6

cdr3_aa: CASSLVGTGQETQYF
cdr3_length: 15
v_call: TRBV28

cdr3_aa: CASSNLGGWHTEAFF
cdr3_length: 15
v_call: TRBV6-1

cdr3_aa: CASSLLPSGPPHNEQFF
cdr3_length: 17
v_call: TRBV7-3

cdr3_aa: CASSRDRAYSNQPQHF
cdr3_length: 16
v_call: TRBV28

cdr3_aa: CASGTSGQWDEQFF
cdr3_length: 14
v_call: TRBV9

cdr3_aa: CASRLPYEQYF
cdr3_length: 11
v_call: TRBV6-6

cdr3_aa: CATSRDQLRPNTEAFF
cdr3_length: 16
v_call: TRBV15

cdr3_aa: CASSPPPTGRNTEAFF
cdr3_length: 16
v_call: TRBV23-1

cdr3_aa: CASSNVRQGQGQNIQYF
cdr3_length: 17
v_call: TRBV21-1

cdr3_aa: CASSQERQPQHF
cdr3_length: 12
v_call: TRBV4-2

cdr3_aa: CSVEDGLGTGNTEAFF
cdr3_length: 16
v_call: TRBV29-1

cdr3_aa: CASRVTPYRGETQYF
cdr3_length: 15
v_call: TRBV12-2

cdr3_aa: CASTRTGEGYTF
cdr3_length: 12
v_call: TRBV6-1

cdr3_aa: CASSTRTEQETQYF
cdr3_length: 14
v_call: TRBV5-4

cdr3_aa: CASSFWTSGAYNEQFF
cdr3_length: 16
v_call: TRBV5-4

cdr3_aa: CASSLVAQRADTQYF
cdr3_length: 15
v_call: TRBV5-1

cdr3_aa: CASALEVFPSFFWATQYF
cdr3_length: 18
v_call: TRBV12-5

cdr3_aa: CASNPGTQVFEQYF
cdr3_length: 14
v_call: TRBV19

cdr3_aa: CASSLTGDTQYF
cdr3_length: 12
v_call: TRBV7-3

cdr3_aa: CARSPGFEQFF
cdr3_length: 11
v_call: TRBV5-3

cdr3_aa: CATSRFSSGQSYEQYF
cdr3_length: 16
v_call: TRBV15

cdr3_aa: CASGLRANNTPLHF
cdr3_length: 14
v_call: TRBV5-4

cdr3_aa: CASSPTGRYTDTQYF
cdr3_length: 15
v_call: TRBV9

cdr3_aa: CASSLFGSSGRLQETQYF
cdr3_length: 18
v_call: TRBV27

cdr3_aa: CASSQDPGTGVDEQYF
cdr3_length: 16
v_call: TRBV4-3

cdr3_aa: CAISVLPATETDLSRGYTF
cdr3_length: 19
v_call: TRBV10-3

cdr3_aa: CASSQVMGEETQYF
cdr3_length: 14
v_call: TRBV4-1

cdr3_aa: CASSLAGGPYEQYF
cdr3_length: 14
v_call: TRBV4-2

cdr3_aa: CASRRDIITLNYGYTF
cdr3_length: 16
v_call: TRBV5-1

cdr3_aa: CASGVEQFGEIQYF
cdr3_length: 14
v_call: TRBV9

cdr3_aa: CASSSGGRDVYYEQYF
cdr3_length: 16
v_call: TRBV7-9

cdr3_aa: CASSYSLLYVEKLFF
cdr3_length: 15
v_call: TRBV6-5

cdr3_aa: CAISGTSGGYEQYF
cdr3_length: 14
v_call: TRBV10-3

cdr3_aa: CASSLTGEGYTEAFF
cdr3_length: 15
v_call: TRBV28

cdr3_aa: CASSLRGTEAFF
cdr3_length: 12
v_call: TRBV5-4

cdr3_aa: CASSLFQVLAGGLEQYF
cdr3_length: 17
v_call: TRBV7-9

cdr3_aa: CASSSSGQGVKQYF
cdr3_length: 14
v_call: TRBV7-9

cdr3_aa: CASSLEGQGLRGYTF
cdr3_length: 15
v_call: TRBV5-1

cdr3_aa: CASSLALGLAGGETQYF
cdr3_length: 17
v_call: TRBV28

cdr3_aa: CASSLGTSGEKQFF
cdr3_length: 14
v_call: TRBV7-8

cdr3_aa: CAWRRWRNTEAFF
cdr3_length: 13
v_call: TRBV30

cdr3_aa: CASRAPTEAFF
cdr3_length: 11
v_call: TRBV19

cdr3_aa: CASSTTSEAETQYF
cdr3_length: 14
v_call: TRBV6-1

cdr3_aa: CASSLGQLTDTQYF
cdr3_length: 14
v_call: TRBV5-1

cdr3_aa: CASSDSPNTEAFF
cdr3_length: 13
v_call: TRBV27

cdr3_aa: CSAGLADSYNEQFF
cdr3_length: 14
v_call: TRBV29-1

cdr3_aa: CASSFYGGLNTEAFF
cdr3_length: 15
v_call: TRBV7-9

cdr3_aa: CASDYIYPGTGREKLFF
cdr3_length: 17
v_call: TRBV4-1